This T cell receptor (beta chain) was observed in a study of CD8+ T cells in alopecia areata (dated by TCRdb to 2017 to 2018). General notes on the study: Treated patients were enrolled in an open-label pilot trial of oral tofacitinib at 5 to 10 mg twice daily for moderate-to-severe alopecia areata. Patients stayed on tofacitinib for 6 to 18 months and then had 6 months of follow-up off drug so that delayed response and recurrence could be assessed. Disease severity in treated patients was measured with the SALT score, which quantifies the percentage of affected scalp surface area. To study T cell clonal expansion in alopecia areata, the researchers applied high-throughput TCRbeta sequencing to both the C3H/HeJ mouse model and human patients. Human TCRbeta sequencing covered scalp tissue and sorted CD4+ and CD8+ peripheral blood T cells from patchy and totalis/universalis alopecia areata patients and healthy controls. Tofacitinib-treated patients had biopsies at baseline and at 4 and 24 weeks of treatment, with a later scalp biopsy in several patients. Scalp clonality was compared among normal scalp (n=4), patchy alopecia areata scalp (n=8), and alopecia totalis/universalis scalp (n=8). RNA was extracted with the PAXgene miRNA kit for fixed scalp, the miRNeasy kit for PBMCs, and the RNeasy kit for mouse skin. immunoSEQ multiplex PCR using 35 Vbeta forward primers and 13 Jbeta reverse primers was used to amplify TCRbeta CDR3 regions.

A note on this clone: The specificity of this receptor is unknown. No base-level quality is on record; no much larger clone is a single base apart.

The investigation overall reported the following: Compared with mice, TCR sequences shared between patients were less clear, possibly partly because of HLA diversity across the patient population. Higher clonality and more expanded CD8+ clones were observed in lesional scalp than in normal scalp, particularly in alopecia totalis/universalis, a finding suggestive of antigenic drive. Because the treated cohort was small and had just a single nonresponder, larger studies are needed to establish links between baseline CD8+ expansion and response. During tofacitinib treatment, many expanded lesional clones remained in scalp and blood, and this persistence may partly explain relapse after treatment is stopped. Unlike mouse skin, where gammadelta T cells dominate, normal human skin contains resident alphabeta T cells that get sequenced too, which complicates analysis of the scalp TCR repertoire. Tofacitinib significantly decreased scalp clonality and the number of expanded CD8+ clones among the top 100 scalp clones.

Receptors were amplified or captured by the immunoSEQ multiplex PCR assay. To provide template for TCR sequencing, every sample had RNA extracted and reverse transcribed into cDNA. SuperScript III was used for first-strand cDNA synthesis, primed with a 2:1 mix of oligo-dT and random hexamers. Amplification bias was assessed with a synthetic immune receptor repertoire, and residual bias was removed computationally. The authors' analysis ran thus. Raw reads were preprocessed to remove errors, and CDR3 was defined by IMGT conventions from the conserved cysteine to phenylalanine. To get clonality, Shannon entropy was normalized by log2 of the number of productive unique TCRs and the result was subtracted from 1. Scalp TCRbeta sequences were cross-referenced with sorted blood CD4 and CD8 repertoires so that the CD4 or CD8 identity of scalp clones could be inferred. In its TCRdb copy, this immuneACCESS table keeps in-frame sequences only and misses some clones. Where compared with another copy, unresolved V genes explain less than half of these, and the others have no known cause. That table supplies the V and J calls and clone size; D and trimming were determined from the DNA. The sample data list roughly 280,000 clones, and around three fifths of these were observed just once. The biggest ten clones account for around 0.92% of the sample.

The sample's treatment or condition label, decoded: oral pan-JAK inhibitor, 5-10 mg twice daily. Peripheral blood and lesional scalp punch biopsies were obtained from patients with alopecia areata. PBMCs were isolated by density centrifugation and stained for CD3, CD4 and CD8, and CD4+ and CD8+ T cells were sorted on a FACSAria. The source material was CD4+ T cells sorted from blood, sampled at week 52, from a patient treated with tofacitinib. This receptor was obtained from a human donor with alopecia areata.

The CDR3 protein is CASSRTGEGQPQHF. In nucleotides, the sequence is TGTGCCAGCAGCCGGACAGGGGAAGGGCAGCCCCAGCATTTT. The sequence joins TRBV27 to TRBJ1-5; 9 middle bases align to TRBD1. CDR1 and CDR2 are read off the germline V gene (reference sequence) as MNHEY and SMNVEV. V is cut back by 6 bases and J by 7 bases, with 7 bases in the junction unmatched. From the cysteine through the phenylalanine, the CDR3 covers 14 amino acids. Only the CDR3 DNA is retained, 42 bases long and in frame from the first base.